This T cell receptor beta chain stems from a study of T cells after yellow fever vaccination. Looking at the study overall: The authors prepared low-cell-number fractions using SMART-Seq v4 Ultra Low Input.

Points from the study as a whole: Most primary-vaccination clones reappeared after the booster (around 95% CD4, 75% to 90% CD8). A small proportion of clonotypes was detected in both the CD4 and CD8 compartments.

CDR3 size: 13 residues. V gave up 8 bases and J gave up 2 bases; unmatched junction bases: 0. Germline CDR1 is SGHTA and CDR2 is FQGNSA. Via MiXCR, TCRdb re-called the 5' RACE reads, giving one row per CDR3 protein. The data hold around 590,000 distinct CDR3 sequences, with about 12% observed a single time. This clonotype was observed a handful of times. What it binds is not known. The source was PBMCs, collected on the day of the yellow fever booster vaccination. This chain links TRBV7-2 with TRBJ2-1; 10 nucleotides align to TRBD1. This clonotype originated in a man aged 30 to 45 who received the YFV17D yellow fever vaccine. CDR3 loop: CASDRGPYNEQFF. The CDR3 coding sequence is TGTGCCAGCGACAGGGGGCCCTACAATGAGCAGTTCTTC.